Reported below is one T cell receptor beta chain. Distinct nucleotide sequences in the sample also encode this CDR3. V shed 5 bases and J 1 base; nucleotides not matched to a gene: 5. This CDR3 region has 15 residues. The germline V gene encodes CDR1 LNHDA and CDR2 SQIVND (reference sequence). This record comes from a study of shared clonotypes between healthy human individuals. Positively selected for CCR7, the CD45RO-negative cells used as naive CD8 cells excluded terminally differentiated effector memory CD45RA+ cells. Recent acute infections and vaccinations were absent in the healthy HIV-negative adult donors. Sequencing was at deep level. Repertoires were generated with immunoSEQ multiplex PCR, while TCRdb's copy carries only in-frame clones and drops some. The repertoire holds 1.5 million to 2.5 million clones, with about 95% as singletons.

Sequencing input: naive CD8+ T cells sorted from blood. This clonotype was obtained from a man between 18 and 29 years old in good health. The chain couples TRBV19 to TRBJ1-1, with 9 bases matching TRBD1. CDR3 bases: TGTGCCAGTAGTCCGAGGGACAGGGAGAACACTGAAGCTTTCTTT. Amino acids: CASSPRDRENTEAFF.